Below, 32 T cell receptor beta chains from the same sample are listed, as sequenced in a study of OX40 agonist ivuxolimab in advanced cancers. The table came from immunoSEQ multiplex PCR; TCRdb's copy has only in-frame clones and leaves some out. Counted here are about 71,000 clones, roughly three quarters occurring once; the ten biggest clones make up roughly 5.4%. Here the sequenced sample was CD4+ or CD8+ T cells sorted from blood, taken in a trial of the OX40 agonist ivuxolimab. Receptor source: an adult with an advanced solid tumor such as melanoma, head and neck, liver or kidney cancer.

The V call is TRBV4-1, the J call TRBJ1-2; no reliable D call. CDR3 length: 15 residues. Germline CDR1 reads MGHRA; CDR2 reads YSYEKL. Trimming took off 0 bases at V and 4 bases at J, with 12 bases between the two ends. CDR3 nucleotides: TGCGCCAGCAGCCAAGATCAAGGAGTCGGCTATGGCTACACCTTC. As protein: CASSQDQGVGYGYTF.

CDR3 in amino acids: CASTLWENYGYTF. For the CDR3, the DNA is TGTGCCAGCACCCTGTGGGAGAACTATGGCTACACCTTC. The chain combines TRBV5-6 with TRBJ1-2; D uncertain. Trimming took off 6 bases at V and 2 bases at J, with 11 bases between the two ends. The CDR3 sequence is 13 residues long. CDR1 is SGHDT and CDR2 is YYEEEE in the germline V gene.

The V and J genes are TRBV5-1 and TRBJ2-1, with no clear D. The CDR3 contains 16 residues. The V end lost 4 bases, the J end lost 4 bases, and 18 bases lay between the germline ends. Germline V lookup: CDR1 SGHRS, CDR2 YFSETQ. DNA for the CDR3: TGCGCCAGCAGCGGCCCCGGACGGTCTGTGTACAATGAGCAGTTCTTC. Translating it yields CASSGPGRSVYNEQFF.

V and J are TRBV29-1 and TRBJ1-2; D ambiguous. The CDR3 sequence is 11 residues long. Trimming cost V 6 bases and J 3 bases, with 8 bases left between them. Germline-derived CDR1 and CDR2 are SQVTM and ANQGSEA. CDR3 sequence reads: CSVQEHYGYTF. Here the CDR3 DNA reads TGCAGCGTGCAAGAACACTATGGCTACACCTTC.

The rearrangement uses TRBV11-2 and TRBJ1-1; 8 nucleotides match TRBD1. Germline V CDR1 and CDR2: SGHAT, FQNNGV. This CDR3 contains 13 residues. V lost 5 bases to trimming and J lost 6 bases; unmatched junction nucleotides: 5. CDR3 DNA sequence: TGTGCCAGCAGCCAAGACAGGGGACCTGAAGCTTTCTTT. Its protein is CASSQDRGPEAFF.

This CDR3 reads CASSQDLRVTISGEKLFF. DNA for the CDR3: TGCGCCAGCAGCCAAGACCTTAGGGTAACGATTTCGGGGGAAAAACTGTTTTTT. The chain uses TRBV4-1 and TRBJ1-4; D not resolved. V gave up 0 bases and J gave up 8 bases, with 22 bases separating them. CDR3 length: 18 amino acids. CDR1 is MGHRA and CDR2 is YSYEKL in the germline V gene.

The V and J genes are TRBV30 and TRBJ1-3, with 7 nucleotides matching TRBD1. Germline values: CDR1 GTSNPN, CDR2 SVGIG (reference sequence). Trimming at V came to 5 bases and at J to 2 bases, leaving 9 bases not matched to a gene. The CDR3 has 15 amino acids. CDR3 amino acids: CAWAREGGTGNTIYF. The CDR3 nucleotides read TGTGCCTGGGCGAGAGAAGGGGGCACTGGAAACACCATATATTTT.

The V gene is TRBV29-1, the J gene TRBJ2-2; a possible D gene is TRBD2 (5 bases). CDR1 and CDR2 (germline): SQVTM, ANQGSEA. The CDR3 is 13 amino acids. Trimming took off 5 bases at V and 2 bases at J, with 9 bases between the two ends. The CDR3 region has the DNA TGCAGCGTTAGAGGGATCAACACCGGGGAGCTGTTTTTT. Residues: CSVRGINTGELFF.

This clone was recorded once. The chain couples TRBV18 to TRBJ1-4; a possible D gene is TRBD1 (6 bases). V was pared by 3 bases and J by 8 bases, with 22 bases between. The CDR3 totals 17 residues. CDR1 is KGHSH and CDR2 is LQKENI in the germline V gene. The CDR3 loop reads CASSPYARGHPIEKLFF. DNA of the CDR3: TGTGCCAGCTCACCCTACGCCCGGGGACACCCAATCGAAAAACTGTTTTTT.

The rearrangement joins TRBV5-4 to TRBJ2-1; tentatively, D is TRBD2 (6 bases). The length of the CDR3 is 19 residues. The V and J ends lost 0 bases and 0 bases respectively, with 19 bases between them. CDR1 is SGHNT, CDR2 YYREEE, per germline (reference sequence). DNA of the CDR3: TGTGCCAGCAGCTTGGGGGTTGGTAGCGGAATTAGCTCCTACAATGAGCAGTTCTTC. This translates into CASSLGVGSGISSYNEQFF. The variable domain in full, with the rest retrieved from reference TRBV5-4 and TRBJ2-1, is ETGVTQSPTHLIKTRGQQVTLRCSSQSGHNTVSWYQQALGQGPQFIFQYYREEENGRGNFPPRFSGLQFPNYSSELNVNALELDDSALYLCASSLGVGSGISSYNEQFFGPGTRLTVL.

The chain has TRBV18 and TRBJ2-3; no clear D. Between the trimmed V and J ends, which lost 6 bases and 2 bases, there was a span of 3 bases. CDR1 is KGHSH, CDR2 LQKENI, per germline. CDR3 length: 11 residues. Here the CDR3 DNA reads TGTGCCAGCTCTCTCACAGATACGCAGTATTTT. Its protein product is CASSLTDTQYF. The complete variable domain, with remaining parts taken from reference TRBV18 and TRBJ2-3, reads NAGVMQNPRHLVRRRGQEARLRCSPMKGHSHVYWYRQLPEEGLKFMVYLQKENIIDESGMPKERFSAEFPKEGPSILRIQQVVRGDSAAYFCASSLTDTQYFGPGTRLTVL.

This clone was recorded a few times. This chain uses TRBV28 with TRBJ1-2; no firm D call. The ends were cut back, 4 bases at V and 11 bases at J, with 23 bases in the middle. Per germline, CDR1 MDHEN and CDR2 SYDVKM. This CDR3 has 15 residues. The DNA for the CDR3 is TGTGCCAGCAGTTCGGTCACCGGGAGGAGTAGGCGGTACACCTTC. Its protein is CASSSVTGRSRRYTF.

This clone showed up just once. The rearrangement joins TRBV7-2 to TRBJ1-2; D ambiguous. The ends were cut back, 3 bases at V and 8 bases at J, with 10 bases in the middle. The length of the CDR3 is 12 residues. The germline CDR1 and CDR2 sequences are SGHTA and FQGNSA. CDR3 sequence: CASSFSEYGYTF. The CDR3 DNA reads TGTGCCAGCAGCTTCTCGGAATACGGCTACACCTTC.

This chain links TRBV5-6 with TRBJ2-5; 10 nucleotides agree with TRBD1. The CDR3 has 16 residues. V lost 1 base and J lost 4; bases outside the gene matches: 7. Germline loops: CDR1 SGHDT, CDR2 YYEEEE. The CDR3 sequence: CASSLKGQGVRETQYF. For the CDR3, the DNA is TGTGCCAGCAGCTTGAAAGGACAGGGGGTTCGAGAGACCCAGTACTTC.

This sequence joins TRBV19 and TRBJ2-5; 8 bases align to TRBD1. CDR1 is LNHDA and CDR2 is SQIVND in the germline V gene (reference sequence). This CDR3 spans 16 amino acids. V was clipped by 5 bases and J by 2 bases; unmatched bases: 10. CDR3 protein: CASSPGTGPLQETQYF. CDR3 in DNA: TGTGCCAGTAGTCCCGGGACAGGACCCCTTCAAGAGACCCAGTACTTC. The full variable domain, in which reference TRBV19 and TRBJ2-5 provide the parts outside the CDR3, is DGGITQSPKYLFRKEGQNVTLSCEQNLNHDAMYWYRQDPGQGLRLIYYSQIVNDFQKGDIAEGYSVSREKKESFPLTVTSAQKNPTAFYLCASSPGTGPLQETQYFGPGTRLLVL.

V is TRBV23-1 and J is TRBJ1-3; D gene ambiguous. TRBV23-1 is an open reading frame, and its role is uncertain. Trimming removed 6 bases from V and 15 bases from J, with 6 bases in between. The CDR3 is 8 residues long. CDR3 coding DNA: TGCGCCAGCAGCCATAGATATTTT. This encodes CASSHRYF.

The rearrangement uses TRBV5-1 and TRBJ2-1, with 8 bases fitting TRBD1. Unmatched junction bases numbered 6, after V lost 4 bases and J lost 6 bases. This CDR3 contains 14 residues. Germline CDR1 reads SGHRS; CDR2 reads YFSETQ. The CDR3 DNA reads TGCGCCAGCAGCCTAAGGACAGGGACCAATGAGCAGTTCTTC. Translation gives CASSLRTGTNEQFF.

V is TRBV6-5 and J is TRBJ1-6; TRBD1 matches 9 bases. From germline, CDR1 is MNHEY and CDR2 SVGAGI. J lost 7 bases, V lost 5 bases, and 6 bases had no gene match. This CDR3 spans 15 amino acids. CDR3 nucleotide sequence: TGTGCCAGCAGTCAGGGACAGGGTGGAAATTCACCCCTCCACTTT. Protein: CASSQGQGGNSPLHF.

The chain is built from TRBV11-3 and TRBJ1-1, with D maybe TRBD1 (5 bases). CDR3 size: 15 residues. V dropped 4 bases and J dropped 0 bases, with 12 bases sitting between them. CDR1 SGHNT and CDR2 YENEEA come from the germline V gene. The CDR3 region is CASSSRRGLNTEAFF. The DNA of the CDR3 is TGTGCCAGCAGCTCTAGGAGGGGTTTGAACACTGAAGCTTTCTTT.

The rearrangement uses TRBV6-5 and TRBJ1-1; a weak D match, TRBD1 (6 bases). Germline CDR1 MNHEY, CDR2 SVGAGI. V lost 7 bases and J lost 3, with 18 bases in between. This CDR3 has 15 residues. This CDR3 reads CASNRDRRGDTEAFF. The CDR3, as DNA: TGTGCCAGCAACCGAGACAGGCGAGGAGACACTGAAGCTTTCTTT.

Written as DNA, the CDR3 is TGTGCCAGCAGTCTCCTCCAGTACAATGAGCAGTTCTTC. Protein sequence: CASSLLQYNEQFF. The chain has TRBV6-6 and TRBJ2-1; no clear D gene. Germline assignment: CDR1 MNHNY and CDR2 SVGAGI (reference sequence). Deletions cut 5 bases from V and 4 bases from J, with 9 bases between. This CDR3 is 13 amino acids long.

This chain uses TRBV28 with TRBJ2-3, with D maybe TRBD2 (5 bases). The V gene lost 5 bases and the J gene lost 2 bases, with 14 bases spanning the gap. The CDR3 extends over 15 amino acids. CDR1 MDHEN and CDR2 SYDVKM come from the germline V gene. CDR3 region: CASSRRGGSTDTQYF. Here the CDR3 DNA reads TGTGCCAGCAGTCGCCGAGGCGGGTCCACAGATACGCAGTATTTT.

J is TRBJ1-1 and V is TRBV6-1; the D gene is possibly TRBD1 (5 bases). The germline V gene encodes CDR1 MNHNS and CDR2 SASEGT. The ends were cut back, 5 bases at V and 1 base at J, with 8 bases in the middle. This CDR3 has 13 residues. CDR3 protein: CASSRQGNTEAFF. CDR3 bases: TGTGCCAGCAGTAGGCAGGGGAACACTGAAGCTTTCTTT.

V gene TRBV7-9 combines with J gene TRBJ2-7, with a tentative D call TRBD2 (6 bases). V shed 3 bases and J shed 3 bases, with 12 bases lying between them. The CDR3 spans 14 residues. Germline V gene lookup returns CDR1 SEHNR and CDR2 FQNEAQ (reference sequence). CDR3 amino acids: CASSFGGAGYEQYF. DNA of the CDR3: TGTGCCAGCAGCTTCGGGGGAGCGGGCTACGAGCAGTACTTC.

This chain uses TRBV6-6 with TRBJ2-7; tentatively, D is TRBD2 (5 bases). Germline assignment: CDR1 MNHNY and CDR2 SVGAGI (reference sequence). Deletions cut 6 bases from V and 4 bases from J, with 19 bases between. The CDR3 extends over 15 amino acids. CDR3 DNA: TGTGCCAGCAGAAGAAAGAGGACTGGTCGGTACGAGCAGTACTTC. It translates to CASRRKRTGRYEQYF.

The J gene is TRBJ2-2, the V gene TRBV5-1; D call uncertain. Per germline, CDR1 SGHRS and CDR2 YFSETQ. The CDR3 has 16 residues. The V end lost 0 bases, the J end lost 0 bases, and 9 bases lay between the germline ends. The CDR3 coding sequence is TGCGCCAGCAGCTTGGGTACAGTCGCGAACACCGGGGAGCTGTTTTTT. Amino acid sequence: CASSLGTVANTGELFF.

This chain connects TRBV6-1 to TRBJ1-3, with no clear D. The CDR3 covers 12 residues. V lost 1 base and J 7 bases, leaving 5 bases between the germline ends. The germline V gene has CDR1 MNHNS and CDR2 SASEGT. The CDR3 is CASSEVGNTIYF. CDR3 sequence (DNA): TGTGCCAGCAGTGAAGTAGGTAACACCATATATTTT.

This clone was detected only once. The rearrangement links TRBV7-2 to TRBJ2-1, with 11 bases identical to TRBD2. The V and J ends lost 5 bases and 3 bases, in that order; junction bases with no gene match: 6. The germline V gene has CDR1 SGHTA and CDR2 FQGNSA. This CDR3 comprises 16 residues. The CDR3 is CASSHLAGGGYNEQFF. Written as DNA, the CDR3 is TGTGCCAGCAGCCACCTAGCGGGAGGCGGCTACAATGAGCAGTTCTTC.

The rearrangement joins TRBV9 to TRBJ2-1; 7 bases match TRBD2. This CDR3 comprises 13 residues. Germline V CDR1 and CDR2: SGDLS, YYNGEE. V dropped 6 bases and J dropped 4; count of bases not matched to a gene: 4. CDR3 amino acids: CASKEGGYNEQFF. CDR3 bases: TGTGCCAGCAAAGAGGGAGGGTACAATGAGCAGTTCTTC.

The chain combines TRBV10-3 with TRBJ1-2; D perhaps matches TRBD1 (5 bases). V gave up 0 bases and J gave up 4 bases, with 9 bases separating them. This CDR3 comprises 14 residues. Looked up from germline, CDR1 is ENHRY and CDR2 is SYGVKD. The CDR3 DNA reads as TGTGCCATCAGTGAGTCGGGGCAGGGCTATGGCTACACCTTC. Protein product: CAISESGQGYGYTF.

The chain has TRBV30 and TRBJ2-3; D possibly matches TRBD1 or TRBD2 (5 bases each). V gave up 5 bases and J gave up 4 bases, with 19 bases separating them. CDR3 length: 15 residues. Germline-derived CDR1 and CDR2 are GTSNPN and SVGIG (reference sequence). Here the CDR3 reads CAWGRGSGPSDTQYF. The CDR3 region has the DNA TGTGCCTGGGGTCGGGGCTCTGGCCCCTCAGATACGCAGTATTTT. Full variable domain (rest looked up from reference TRBV30 and TRBJ2-3): SQTIHQWPATLVQPVGSPLSLECTVEGTSNPNLYWYRQAAGRGLQLLFYSVGIGQISSEVPQNLSASRPQDRQFILSSKKLLLSDSGFYLCAWGRGSGPSDTQYFGPGTRLTVL.

This clone was counted once. V usage is TRBV14 and J usage is TRBJ2-3, with 13 bases aligning to TRBD2. The CDR3 runs 17 residues. After removal of 0 bases from V and 6 bases from J, the junction contained 6 bases not matched to a gene. The germline CDR1 and CDR2 sequences are SGHDN and FVKESK. CDR3 nucleotide sequence: TGTGCCAGCAGCCAAGATCAACTAGCGGGGGGGCCCGATACGCAGTATTTT. Its translation: CASSQDQLAGGPDTQYF.